These 3 T cell receptor beta chains share one sample of origin, sequenced in a study of T-cell reconstitution after alpha-beta-depleted transplantation in children. During its preparation, the TCRbeta library received unique molecular identifiers. Via MiXCR, TCRdb re-called the PCR reads, giving one row per CDR3 protein. The sample records 550,000 to 800,000 distinct CDR3 sequences, over 10% being singletons. The sample in question was PBMCs, obtained before TCRalphabeta/CD19-depleted stem cell transplant. The receptors derive from a girl aged 2 to 10 with congenital amegakaryocytic thrombocytopenia, due to receive a stem cell transplant.

This clonotype was seen more than once but under ten times. V and J are TRBV20-1 and TRBJ2-3; unclear D gene. Trimming took 0 bases from V and 6 from J, leaving 13 bases between them. Germline CDR1 and CDR2: DFQATT and SNEGSKA (reference sequence). CDR3 length: 14 residues. The CDR3 sequence: CSARDWGGTDTQYF. The CDR3, as DNA: TGCAGTGCTAGAGATTGGGGTGGAACCGATACGCAGTATTTT.

This clonotype was detected only a few times. This sequence joins TRBV11-1 and TRBJ2-7; 8 positions agree with TRBD2. The germline V gene has CDR1 SGHAT and CDR2 FQDESV (reference sequence). The CDR3 has 18 amino acids. Trimming removed 4 bases from V and 0 bases from J; junction bases left unmatched: 14. The CDR3 DNA reads as TGTGCCAGCAGCTCGCTAGCGCGGGAGGCGTTAAGCTCCTACGAGCAGTACTTC. Encoded protein: CASSSLAREALSSYEQYF.

This clonotype has a count of ten or more. The rearrangement joins TRBV20-1 to TRBJ2-7; maybe TRBD1 (5 bases). V lost 0 bases to trimming and J lost 5 bases, with 14 bases between them. The CDR3 totals 14 residues. Germline CDR1 reads DFQATT; CDR2 reads SNEGSKA (reference sequence). CDR3 residues: CSARDQGSFNEQYF. CDR3 nucleotides: TGCAGTGCTAGAGATCAGGGATCTTTCAACGAGCAGTACTTC.